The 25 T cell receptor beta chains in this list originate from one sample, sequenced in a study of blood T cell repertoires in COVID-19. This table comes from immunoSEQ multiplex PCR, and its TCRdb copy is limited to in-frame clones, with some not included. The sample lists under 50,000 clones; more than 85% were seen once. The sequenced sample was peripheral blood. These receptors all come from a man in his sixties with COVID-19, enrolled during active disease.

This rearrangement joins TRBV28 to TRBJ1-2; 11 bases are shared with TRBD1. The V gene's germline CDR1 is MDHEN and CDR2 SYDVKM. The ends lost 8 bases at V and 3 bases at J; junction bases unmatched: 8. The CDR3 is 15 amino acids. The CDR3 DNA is TGTGCCAGCCGGACAGGGGGCGCAGGGGACTATGGCTACACCTTC. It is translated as CASRTGGAGDYGYTF.

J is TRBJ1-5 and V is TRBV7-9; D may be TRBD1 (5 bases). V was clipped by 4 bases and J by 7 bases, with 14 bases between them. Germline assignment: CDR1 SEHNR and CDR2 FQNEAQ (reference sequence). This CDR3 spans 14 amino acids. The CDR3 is CASSSAGLGQPQHF. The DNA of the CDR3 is TGTGCCAGCAGCTCCGCAGGGTTGGGGCAGCCCCAGCATTTT.

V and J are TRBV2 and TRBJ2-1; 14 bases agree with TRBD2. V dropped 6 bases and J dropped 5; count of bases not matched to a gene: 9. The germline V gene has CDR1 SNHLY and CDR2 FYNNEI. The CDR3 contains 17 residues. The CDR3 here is CASSYSGTSGGDNEQFF. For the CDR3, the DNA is TGTGCCAGCAGCTACTCCGGGACTAGCGGGGGAGACAATGAGCAGTTCTTC.

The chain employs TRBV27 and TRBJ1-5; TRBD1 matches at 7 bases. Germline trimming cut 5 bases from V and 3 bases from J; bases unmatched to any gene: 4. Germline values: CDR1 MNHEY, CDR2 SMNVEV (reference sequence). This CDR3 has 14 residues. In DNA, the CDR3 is TGTGCCAGCAGTCAACAGGGGACCAATCAGCCCCAGCATTTT. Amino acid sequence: CASSQQGTNQPQHF.

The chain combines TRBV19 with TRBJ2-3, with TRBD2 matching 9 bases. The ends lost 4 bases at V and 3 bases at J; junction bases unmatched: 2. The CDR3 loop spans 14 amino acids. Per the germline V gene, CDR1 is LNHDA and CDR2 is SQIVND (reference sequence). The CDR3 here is CASSSGGATDTQYF. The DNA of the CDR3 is TGTGCCAGTAGTAGCGGGGGGGCTACAGATACGCAGTATTTT.

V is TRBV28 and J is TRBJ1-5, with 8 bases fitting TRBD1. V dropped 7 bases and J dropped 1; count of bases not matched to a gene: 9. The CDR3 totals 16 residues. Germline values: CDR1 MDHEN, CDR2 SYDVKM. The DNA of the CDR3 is TGTGCCAGCACTACAGGGGGTTTAGAAAGCAATCAGCCCCAGCATTTT. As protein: CASTTGGLESNQPQHF.

CDR3 nucleotides: TGTGCCAGCAGCGCGACTAGCGGGGGGGCAGGAGAGACCCAGTACTTC. As protein: CASSATSGGAGETQYF. The chain employs TRBV9 and TRBJ2-5, with 14 positions matching TRBD2. Germline V lookup: CDR1 SGDLS, CDR2 YYNGEE. Trimming removed 3 bases from V and 4 bases from J; junction bases left unmatched: 5. The CDR3 has 16 amino acids.

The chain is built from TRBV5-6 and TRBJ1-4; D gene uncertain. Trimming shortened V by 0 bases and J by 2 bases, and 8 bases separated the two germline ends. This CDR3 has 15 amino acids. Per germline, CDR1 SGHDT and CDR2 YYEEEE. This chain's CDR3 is CASSLVRGTNEKLFF. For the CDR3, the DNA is TGTGCCAGCAGCTTGGTACGGGGTACTAATGAAAAACTGTTTTTT.

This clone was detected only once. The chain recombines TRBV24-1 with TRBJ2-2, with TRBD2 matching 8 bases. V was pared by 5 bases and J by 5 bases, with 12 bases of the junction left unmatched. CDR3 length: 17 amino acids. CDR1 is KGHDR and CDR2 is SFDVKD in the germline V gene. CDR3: CATSGPSGSRGTGELFF. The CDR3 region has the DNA TGTGCCACCAGTGGCCCTAGCGGGTCCCGAGGGACCGGGGAGCTGTTTTTT.

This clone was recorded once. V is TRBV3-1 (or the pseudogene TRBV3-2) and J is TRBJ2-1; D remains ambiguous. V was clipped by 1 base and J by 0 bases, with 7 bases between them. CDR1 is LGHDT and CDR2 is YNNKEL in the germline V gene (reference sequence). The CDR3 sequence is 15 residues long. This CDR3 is CASSQARSSYNEQFF. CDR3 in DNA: TGTGCCAGCAGCCAAGCGAGGAGCTCCTACAATGAGCAGTTCTTC.

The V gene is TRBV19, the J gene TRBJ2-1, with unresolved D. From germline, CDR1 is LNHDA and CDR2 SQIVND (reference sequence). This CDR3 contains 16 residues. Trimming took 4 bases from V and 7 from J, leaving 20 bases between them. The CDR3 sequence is CASSTAGSSFGNEQFF. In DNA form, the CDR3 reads TGTGCCAGTAGTACCGCAGGTTCTTCATTCGGAAATGAGCAGTTCTTC.

CDR3 nucleotides: TGTGCCAGCAGCCTCGGACTAGCGGGGGGTTACACCGGGGAGCTGTTTTTT. It is translated as CASSLGLAGGYTGELFF. This chain connects TRBV5-6 to TRBJ2-2, with 14 bases aligning to TRBD2. The length of the CDR3 is 17 residues. V lost 4 bases, J lost 3 bases, and 5 bases stayed unmatched. Germline loops: CDR1 SGHDT, CDR2 YYEEEE.

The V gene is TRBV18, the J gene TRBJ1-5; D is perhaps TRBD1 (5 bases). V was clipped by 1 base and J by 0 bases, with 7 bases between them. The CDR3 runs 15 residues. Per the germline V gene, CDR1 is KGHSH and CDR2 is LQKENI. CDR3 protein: CASSPLQGSNQPQHF. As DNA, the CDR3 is TGTGCCAGCTCACCACTTCAGGGTAGCAATCAGCCCCAGCATTTT.

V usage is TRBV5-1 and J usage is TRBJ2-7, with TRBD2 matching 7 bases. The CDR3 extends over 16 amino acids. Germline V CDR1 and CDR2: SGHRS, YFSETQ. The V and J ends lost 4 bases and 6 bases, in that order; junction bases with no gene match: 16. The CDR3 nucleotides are TGCGCCAGCAGCGCGCCAGAGGGCGGGAGCGGGTCCGAGCAGTACTTC. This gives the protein CASSAPEGGSGSEQYF.

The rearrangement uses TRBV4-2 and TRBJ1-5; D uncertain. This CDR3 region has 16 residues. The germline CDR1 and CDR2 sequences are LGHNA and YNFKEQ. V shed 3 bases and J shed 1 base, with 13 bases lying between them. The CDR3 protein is CASSHYEGRSNQPQHF. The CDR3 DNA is TGTGCCAGCAGCCACTACGAGGGTCGAAGCAATCAGCCCCAGCATTTT.

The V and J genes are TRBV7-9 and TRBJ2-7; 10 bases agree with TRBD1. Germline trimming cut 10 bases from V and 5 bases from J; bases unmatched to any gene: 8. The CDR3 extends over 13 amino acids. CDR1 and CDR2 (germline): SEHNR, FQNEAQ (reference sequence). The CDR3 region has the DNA TGTGCCAACGGGACAGGGGATAATCACGAGCAGTACTTC. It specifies CANGTGDNHEQYF.

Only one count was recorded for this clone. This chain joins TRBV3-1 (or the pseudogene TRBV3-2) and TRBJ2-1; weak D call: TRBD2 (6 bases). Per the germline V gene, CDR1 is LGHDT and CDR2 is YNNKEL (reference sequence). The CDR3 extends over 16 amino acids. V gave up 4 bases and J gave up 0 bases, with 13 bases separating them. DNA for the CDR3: TGTGCCAGCAGCCCCCAGGGAGGTGTCTCCTACAATGAGCAGTTCTTC. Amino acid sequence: CASSPQGGVSYNEQFF.

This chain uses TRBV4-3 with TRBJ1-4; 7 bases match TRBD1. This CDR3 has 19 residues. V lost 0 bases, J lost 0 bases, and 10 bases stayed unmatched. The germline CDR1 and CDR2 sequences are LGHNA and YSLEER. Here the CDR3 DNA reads TGCGCCAGCAGCCAAGATTTGGGCCAGGGGGTCGCAACTAATGAAAAACTGTTTTTT. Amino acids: CASSQDLGQGVATNEKLFF.

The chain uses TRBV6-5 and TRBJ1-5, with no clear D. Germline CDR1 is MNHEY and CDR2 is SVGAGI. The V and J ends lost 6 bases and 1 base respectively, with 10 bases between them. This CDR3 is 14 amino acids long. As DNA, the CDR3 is TGTGCCAGCAGCGCGACGGGGAGCAATCAGCCCCAGCATTTT. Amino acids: CASSATGSNQPQHF.

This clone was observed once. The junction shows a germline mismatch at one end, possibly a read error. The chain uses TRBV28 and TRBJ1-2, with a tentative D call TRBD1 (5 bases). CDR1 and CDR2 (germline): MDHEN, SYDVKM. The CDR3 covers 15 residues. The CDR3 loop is CATSIGGNPNYGYTF. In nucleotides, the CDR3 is TGTGCCACCAGTATCGGGGGGAATCCTAACTATGGCTACACCTTC.

The CDR3 loop reads CSVAGRMNTEAFF. DNA of the CDR3: TGCAGCGTAGCGGGACGAATGAACACTGAAGCTTTCTTT. This sequence joins TRBV29-1 and TRBJ1-1, with a weak D call TRBD1 (5 bases). The V end was cut by 6 bases, the J end by 0 bases, with 11 bases between. The germline gives CDR1 SQVTM, CDR2 ANQGSEA. The CDR3 runs to 13 residues.

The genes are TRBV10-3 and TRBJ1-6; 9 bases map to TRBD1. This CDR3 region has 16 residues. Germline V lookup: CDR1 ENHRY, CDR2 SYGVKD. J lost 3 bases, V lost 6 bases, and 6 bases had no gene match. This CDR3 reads CAISPGTGNYNSPLHF. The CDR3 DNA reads TGTGCCATCAGCCCCGGGACAGGGAACTATAATTCACCCCTCCACTTT.

The CDR3 DNA reads as TGTGCCAGCAGCGACCGAAAGGGGGGGGCTTGTAACTATGGCTACACCTTC. It encodes CASSDRKGGACNYGYTF. The chain joins TRBV21-1 to TRBJ1-2. TRBV21-1 is a pseudogene. The CDR3 is 17 residues long.

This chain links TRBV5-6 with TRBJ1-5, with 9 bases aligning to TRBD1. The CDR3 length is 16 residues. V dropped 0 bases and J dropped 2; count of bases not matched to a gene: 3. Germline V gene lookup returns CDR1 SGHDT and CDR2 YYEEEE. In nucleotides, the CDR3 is TGTGCCAGCAGCTTGGAGGGGACAGGGCGCAATCAGCCCCAGCATTTT. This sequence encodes CASSLEGTGRNQPQHF.

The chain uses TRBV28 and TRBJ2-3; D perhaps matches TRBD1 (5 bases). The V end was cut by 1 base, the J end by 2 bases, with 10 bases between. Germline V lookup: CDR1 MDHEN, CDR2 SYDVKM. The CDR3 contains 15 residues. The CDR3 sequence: CASSLFDSLTDTQYF. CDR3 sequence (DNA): TGTGCCAGCAGTTTATTTGACAGCCTCACAGATACGCAGTATTTT.